A selection of T cell receptor beta chains follows, all from one sample in a study of beta chain features in type 1 diabetes. Produced via immunoSEQ multiplex PCR; TCRdb's table is partial and in-frame only. The table records around 310,000 clones, roughly 13% of them present only once. Sequenced sample: naive CD4+ T cells from blood. These receptors originate from a woman younger than 30 with type 1 diabetes. The conserved cysteine and the conserved F or W are not part of the CDR3 here. A D gene is named only where the DNA matches it firmly. Expanded clones are given a class, and other clones once, few, many or no size at all.

d_call,clone_size,j_call,v_call,cdr3_aa
.,.,TRBJ1-4,TRBV29-1,SVLSFEKLF
.,.,TRBJ2-7,TRBV6-5,ASSPSTATAYEQY
TRBD1,few,TRBJ1-2,TRBV6-6,ASSYPPGTGVYGYT
.,.,TRBJ1-1,TRBV10-2,ASSEYAAEAF
.,.,TRBJ2-5,TRBV11-2,ASSPVYGQETQY
TRBD1,.,TRBJ2-5,TRBV19,ASSSHRGQGETQY
.,few,TRBJ2-7,TRBV14,ASSQEALGVYEQY
TRBD1,few,TRBJ2-2,TRBV30,AWKDRGLTGELF
TRBD2,.,TRBJ2-7,TRBV7-2,ASSLSGGRRYEQY
.,.,TRBJ1-2,TRBV5-4,ASSSPRDPYGYT
.,few,TRBJ2-3,TRBV28,ASSFPGPSNTQY
.,.,TRBJ2-7,TRBV28,ASTARDTLY
.,.,TRBJ2-1,TRBV5-4,ASSFADRDYNEQF
TRBD2,.,TRBJ2-3,TRBV28,ASSNLGGSTDTQY
.,few,TRBJ2-5,TRBV2,ASSMDRPQETQY
.,.,TRBJ2-1,TRBV6-5,ASSYHGRGDEQF
TRBD1,.,TRBJ2-5,TRBV19,ASSARRGRQETQY
TRBD1,few,TRBJ2-3,TRBV27,ASSSTGTGGTDTQY
.,.,TRBJ2-7,TRBV20-1,SASPSGEQY
.,.,TRBJ2-1,TRBV4-3,ASSQGLANAEQF
TRBD2,few,TRBJ2-1,TRBV15,ATSRDWAGGFYNEQF
TRBD2,.,TRBJ2-1,TRBV7-2,ASSLGLAGASYNEQF